This T cell receptor (beta chain) was found in a study of blood T cell repertoires in COVID-19 (dated by TCRdb to about 2020). Study-level background: Collaborator samples came from the United States, Italy and Spain and covered acute and convalescent phases of COVID-19. The dataset comprised deeply sampled blood TCRbeta repertoires from subjects exposed to, actively infected with, or recovered from COVID-19. Where HLA class I and class II types were available, the types were taken from metadata supplied by the sample provider, not from assay-based typing. A freely available public database, intended as a resource for researchers studying the immune response to SARS-CoV-2, is where the repertoires were released. The sample metadata nearly always contained a de-identified subject ID, COVID-19 status, age in years and sex. The material from the prospective study consisted of cDNA or gDNA derived from T cells, B-cell-depleted T cells, or PBMCs. The samples were drawn from the first 160 participants of the ongoing ImmuneRACE study and from some 1,300 subjects provided by 6 global collaborators. Overall study outcomes, separate from this receptor: How much clinical and demographic metadata was included differed by source and by participant, and the metadata was provided uncurated.

Whole blood was collected in K2EDTA tubes by collaborating institutions according to the institutions' own protocols. For TCRbeta analysis, collaborators shipped samples as frozen whole blood, isolated PBMCs, or DNA extracted from either of those sample types. On this clone: Its antigen is still unknown. It has no much larger one-base neighbor in the sample; base qualities were not kept.

TCRbeta CDR3 regions were amplified from genomic DNA using the immunoSEQ Assay, a bias-controlled multiplex PCR. As for how the authors treated the data: Within the assay, amplification of reference gene primers was used to estimate how many nucleated cells each sample contained. To quantify the absolute abundance of each unique TCRbeta CDR3 rearrangement, sequence reads were collapsed and filtered. For each sample, productive Simpson clonality was calculated as the square root of Simpson's diversity index over productive rearrangements. The source is immuneACCESS, and TCRdb retained only in-frame sequences with V and J called. Part of the clones is not carried over; for the studies checked, unresolved V genes explain less than half of this, and the remainder is unexplained. V, J and clone size reflect that table, while D and trimming were determined from the DNA. A total of around 110,000 clones appear in this sample, 75% to 95% of them only once. Approximately 1.7% of the sample lies in the top ten.

Taken from cysteine to phenylalanine, the CDR3 has 15 residues. Here the CDR3 DNA is all that survives: 45 bases in frame from base 1. Taken from the germline V gene (reference sequence), the CDR1 and CDR2 loops are LGHDT and YNNKEL. Trimming leaves V shorter by 3 bases and J shorter by 0 bases, with the junction holding 4 bases beyond the gene matches. The V gene is TRBV3-1 (or the pseudogene TRBV3-2) and the J gene is TRBJ1-1; TRBD1 aligns with 7 central bases. Sequenced: peripheral blood. The source is a human donor with active COVID-19. The donor label of this sample is uncertain. The DNA sequence is as follows: TGTGCCAGCAGCCAGAGAACAGGGGTGAACACTGAAGCTTTCTTT. This is translated as CASSQRTGVNTEAFF.